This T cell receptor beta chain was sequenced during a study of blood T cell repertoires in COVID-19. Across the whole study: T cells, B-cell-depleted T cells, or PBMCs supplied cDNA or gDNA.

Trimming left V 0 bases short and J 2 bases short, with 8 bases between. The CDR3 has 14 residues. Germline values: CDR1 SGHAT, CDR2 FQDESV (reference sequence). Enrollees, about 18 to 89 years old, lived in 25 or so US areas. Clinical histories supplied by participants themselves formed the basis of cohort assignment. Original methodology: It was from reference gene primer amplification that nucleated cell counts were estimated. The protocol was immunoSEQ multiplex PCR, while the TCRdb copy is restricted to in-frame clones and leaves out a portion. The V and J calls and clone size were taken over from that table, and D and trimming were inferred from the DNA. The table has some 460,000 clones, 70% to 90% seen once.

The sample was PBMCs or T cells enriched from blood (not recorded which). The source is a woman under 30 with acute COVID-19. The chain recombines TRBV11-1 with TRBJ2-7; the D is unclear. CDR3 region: CASSLAPQAYEQYF. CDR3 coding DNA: TGTGCCAGCAGCTTAGCCCCTCAGGCCTACGAGCAGTACTTC.